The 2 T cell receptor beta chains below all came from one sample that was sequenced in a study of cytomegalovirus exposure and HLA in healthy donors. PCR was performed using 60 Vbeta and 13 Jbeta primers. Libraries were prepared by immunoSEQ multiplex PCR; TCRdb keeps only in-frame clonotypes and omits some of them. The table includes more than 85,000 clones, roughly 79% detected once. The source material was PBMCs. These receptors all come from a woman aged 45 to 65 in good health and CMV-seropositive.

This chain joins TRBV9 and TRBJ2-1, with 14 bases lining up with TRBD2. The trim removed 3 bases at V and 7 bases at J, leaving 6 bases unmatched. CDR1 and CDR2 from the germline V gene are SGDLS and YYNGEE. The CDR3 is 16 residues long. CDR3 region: CASSAPWTSGRNEQFF. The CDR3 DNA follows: TGTGCCAGCAGCGCGCCGTGGACTAGCGGGAGGAATGAGCAGTTCTTC.

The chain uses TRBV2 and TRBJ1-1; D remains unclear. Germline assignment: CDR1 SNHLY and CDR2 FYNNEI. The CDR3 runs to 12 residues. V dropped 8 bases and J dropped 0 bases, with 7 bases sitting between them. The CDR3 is CASRTLNTEAFF. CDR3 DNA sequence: TGTGCCAGCCGGACTTTGAACACTGAAGCTTTCTTT. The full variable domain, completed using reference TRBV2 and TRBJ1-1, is EPEVTQTPSHQVTQMGQEVILRCVPISNHLYFYWYRQILGQKVEFLVSFYNNEISEKSEIFDDQFSVERPDGSNFTLKIRSTKLEDSAMYFCASRTLNTEAFFGQGTRLTVV.